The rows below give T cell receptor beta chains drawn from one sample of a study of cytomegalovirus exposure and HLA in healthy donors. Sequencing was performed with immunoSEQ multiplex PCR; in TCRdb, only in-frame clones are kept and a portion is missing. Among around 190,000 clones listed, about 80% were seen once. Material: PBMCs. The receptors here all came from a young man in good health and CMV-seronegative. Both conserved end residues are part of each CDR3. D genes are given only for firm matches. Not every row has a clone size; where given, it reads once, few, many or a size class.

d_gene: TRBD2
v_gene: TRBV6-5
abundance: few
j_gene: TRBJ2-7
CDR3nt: TGTGCCAGCAGGCTAGCGGGAGAAGTGAGGGAGCAGTACTTC
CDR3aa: CASRLAGEVREQYF

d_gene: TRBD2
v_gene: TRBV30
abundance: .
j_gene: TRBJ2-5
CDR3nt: TGTGCCTGGAGTGTGACTAGCGGGAGCTACCAAGAGACCCAGTACTTC
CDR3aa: CAWSVTSGSYQETQYF

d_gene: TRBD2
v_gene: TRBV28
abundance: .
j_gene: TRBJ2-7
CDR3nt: TGTGCCGCCTCCGGGACTAGCGCGACAAACCGCTACGAGCAGTACTTC
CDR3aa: CAASGTSATNRYEQYF

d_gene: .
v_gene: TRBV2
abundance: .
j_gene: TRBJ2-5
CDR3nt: TGTGCCAGCAGTGAATCCCCACTAGTGGAGACCCAGTACTTC
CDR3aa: CASSESPLVETQYF

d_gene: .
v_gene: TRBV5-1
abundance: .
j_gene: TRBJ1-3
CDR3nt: TGCGCCAGCAGCCTGGAGAGGGGAAACACCATATATTTT
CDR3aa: CASSLERGNTIYF

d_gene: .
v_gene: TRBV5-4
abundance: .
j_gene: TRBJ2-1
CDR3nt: TGTGCCAGCAGCTTGGCCGGGGTTCTCGTAGCGGAGCAGTTCTTC
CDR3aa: CASSLAGVLVAEQFF

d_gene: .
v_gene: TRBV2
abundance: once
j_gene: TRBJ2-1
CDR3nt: TGTGCCAGCAGTGACTTCTCCTACAATGAGCAGTTCTTC
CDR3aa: CASSDFSYNEQFF

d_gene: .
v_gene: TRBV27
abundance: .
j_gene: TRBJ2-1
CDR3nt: TGTGCCAGCAGTTTGCTTACAGGGAGCTCCTACAATGAGCAGTTCTTC
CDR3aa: CASSLLTGSSYNEQFF

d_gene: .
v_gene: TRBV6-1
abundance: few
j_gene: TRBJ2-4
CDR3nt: TGTGCCAGCAGTGATTCAGGGGAGGGGAAAAACATTCAGTACTTC
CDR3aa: CASSDSGEGKNIQYF

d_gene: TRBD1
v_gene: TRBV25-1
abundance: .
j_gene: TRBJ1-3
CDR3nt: TGTGCCAGCAGCGACGGGACAGGTAGTTGGGGAAACACCATATATTTT
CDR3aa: CASSDGTGSWGNTIYF

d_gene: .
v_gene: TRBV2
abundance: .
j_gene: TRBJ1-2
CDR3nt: TGTGCCAGCAGTGAGGAGGGCTACACCTTC
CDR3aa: CASSEEGYTF

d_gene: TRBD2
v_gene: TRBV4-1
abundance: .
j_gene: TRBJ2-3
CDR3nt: TGCGCCAGCAGCCAGGGACTAGCGGGGGCAGATACGCAGTATTTT
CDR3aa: CASSQGLAGADTQYF

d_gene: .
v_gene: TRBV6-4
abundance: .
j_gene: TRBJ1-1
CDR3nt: TGTGCCAGCAGTGACTCGGACAGGAACACTGAAGCTTTCTTT
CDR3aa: CASSDSDRNTEAFF

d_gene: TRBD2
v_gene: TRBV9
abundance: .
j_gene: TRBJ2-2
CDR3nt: TGTGCCAGCAGCGTAGACGGGACTAGAAACACCGGGGAGCTGTTTTTT
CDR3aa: CASSVDGTRNTGELFF

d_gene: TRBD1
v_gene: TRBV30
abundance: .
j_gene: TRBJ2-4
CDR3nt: TGTGCCTGGAACTCCGGGACAGGGAAAAACATTCAGTACTTC
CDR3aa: CAWNSGTGKNIQYF

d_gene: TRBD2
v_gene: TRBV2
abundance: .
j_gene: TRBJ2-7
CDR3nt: TGTGCCAGCGGGACTAGCGGATCCTACGAGCAGTACTTC
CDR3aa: CASGTSGSYEQYF

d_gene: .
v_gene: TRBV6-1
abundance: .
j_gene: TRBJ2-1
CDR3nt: TGTGCCAGCAGCCCAGCGGAGTACAATGAGCAGTTCTTC
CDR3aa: CASSPAEYNEQFF

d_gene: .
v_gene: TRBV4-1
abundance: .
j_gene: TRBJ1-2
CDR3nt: TGCGCCAGCAGCCAAGCCCGCCCCTTTGGACACACTCCTAACTATGGCTACACCTTC
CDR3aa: CASSQARPFGHTPNYGYTF

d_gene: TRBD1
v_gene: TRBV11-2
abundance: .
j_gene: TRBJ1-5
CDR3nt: TGTGCCAGCAGCTTAGTCCCTGACAGGGATAGCAATCAGCCCCAGCATTTT
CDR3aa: CASSLVPDRDSNQPQHF

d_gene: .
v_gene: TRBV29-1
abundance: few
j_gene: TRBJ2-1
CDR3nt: TGCAGCGTTCCAGCGCCCATCGGCAATGAGCAGTTCTTC
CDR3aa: CSVPAPIGNEQFF

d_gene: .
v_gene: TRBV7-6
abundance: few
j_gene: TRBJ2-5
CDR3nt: TGTGCCAGCAGCTTAGGACCGGGAATCTGGGAGACCCAGTACTTC
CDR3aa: CASSLGPGIWETQYF

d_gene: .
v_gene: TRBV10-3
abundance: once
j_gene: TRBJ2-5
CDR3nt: TGTGCCAGCAGGGGGCGGGAGGGGCCTCAAGAGACCCAGTACTTC
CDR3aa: CASRGREGPQETQYF

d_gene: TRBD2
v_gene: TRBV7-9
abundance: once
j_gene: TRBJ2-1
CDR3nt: TGTGCCAGCAGGCTTGCGGGAGAAACCTACAATGAGCAGTTCTTC
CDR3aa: CASRLAGETYNEQFF

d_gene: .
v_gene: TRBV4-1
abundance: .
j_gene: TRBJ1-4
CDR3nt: TGCGCCAGCAGCCAACACCTCCGGGACTATAGCCAAAAACTGTTTTTT
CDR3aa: CASSQHLRDYSQKLFF

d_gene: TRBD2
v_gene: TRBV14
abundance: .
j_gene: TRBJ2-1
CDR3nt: TGTGCCAGCAGCCAATTTAGCGGGTCGAATTACAATGAGCAGTTCTTC
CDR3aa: CASSQFSGSNYNEQFF

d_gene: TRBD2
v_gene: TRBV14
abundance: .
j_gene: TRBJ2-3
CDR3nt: TGTGCCAGTGGACCAATGGCGGGAGAAGATACGCAGTATTTT
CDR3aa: CASGPMAGEDTQYF

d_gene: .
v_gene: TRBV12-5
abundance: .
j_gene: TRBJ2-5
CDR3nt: TGTGCTAGTGGTTCACCCCGCAGGGGGGTGCAAGAGACCCAGTACTTC
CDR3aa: CASGSPRRGVQETQYF

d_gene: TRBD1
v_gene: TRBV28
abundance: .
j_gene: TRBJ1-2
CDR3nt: TGTGCCAGCAGCCGAAGGACAGGGGGCTTTTATGGCTACACCTTC
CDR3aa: CASSRRTGGFYGYTF